The entry that follows covers one T cell receptor (beta chain) sequence. Its target is not known. Trimming shortened V by 0 bases and J by 1 base, and 3 bases separated the two germline ends. This CDR3 is 14 amino acids long. The germline V gene has CDR1 LNHNV and CDR2 YYDKDF (reference sequence). The sample belongs to a study of cytomegalovirus exposure and HLA in healthy donors. Across the study: In a later analysis, the approximately 110 validation repertoires were reported to have used the same platform as the roughly 700 first-cohort repertoires. Study-level findings and limits: Listed as cytomegalovirus-associated were roughly 180 TCR beta chains. A few CMV-associated chains were confirmed in vitro to be specific for CMV antigens.

Sequencing used immunoSEQ multiplex PCR; TCRdb keeps in-frame clones, though not all of them. The sample carries under 300,000 clones, around 90% recorded once. This sequence joins TRBV15 and TRBJ1-4; no reliable D call. The receptor's source is a woman younger than 35 in good health and CMV-seronegative. The sequenced sample consisted of PBMCs. CDR3 nucleotide sequence: TGTGCCACCAGCAGAGATATAACTAATGAAAAACTGTTTTTT. Translating it yields CATSRDITNEKLFF. Full variable domain (remainder filled in from reference TRBV15 and TRBJ1-4): DAMVIQNPRYQVTQFGKPVTLSCSQTLNHNVMYWYQQKSSQAPKLLFHYYDKDFNNEADTPDNFQSRRPNTSFCFLDIRSPGLGDTAMYLCATSRDITNEKLFFGSGTQLSVL.